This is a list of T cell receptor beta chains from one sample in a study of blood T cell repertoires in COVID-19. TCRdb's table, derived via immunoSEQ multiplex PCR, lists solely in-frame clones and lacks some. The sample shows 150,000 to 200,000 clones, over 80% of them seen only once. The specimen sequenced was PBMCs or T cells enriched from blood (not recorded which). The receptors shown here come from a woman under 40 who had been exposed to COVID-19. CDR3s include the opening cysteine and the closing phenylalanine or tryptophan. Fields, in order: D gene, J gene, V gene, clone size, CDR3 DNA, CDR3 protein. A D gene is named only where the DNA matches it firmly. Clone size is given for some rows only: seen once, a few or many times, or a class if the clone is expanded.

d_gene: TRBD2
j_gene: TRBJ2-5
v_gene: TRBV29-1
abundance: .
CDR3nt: TGCAGCGCAAGGGAGGGATCGGAGACCCAGTACTTC
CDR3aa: CSAREGSETQYF

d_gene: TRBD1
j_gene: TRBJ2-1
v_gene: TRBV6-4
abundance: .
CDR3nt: TGTGCCAGCAGAAGACAGGGGAACTCCTACAATGAGCAGTTCTTC
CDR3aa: CASRRQGNSYNEQFF

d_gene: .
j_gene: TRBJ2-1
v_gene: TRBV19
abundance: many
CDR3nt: TGTGCCAGTAGGGTTCTAGAGGTGGATGAGCAGTTCTTC
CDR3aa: CASRVLEVDEQFF

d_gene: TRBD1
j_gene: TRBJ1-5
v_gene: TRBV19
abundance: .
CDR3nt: TGTGCCAGTATTCCAGGTGCTGGGACAGGGGGTCAGCCCCAGCATTTT
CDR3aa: CASIPGAGTGGQPQHF

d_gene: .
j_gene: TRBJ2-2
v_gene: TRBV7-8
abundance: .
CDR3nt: TGTGCCAGCACCAGGGATAGGGTGGCCGGGGAGCTGTTTTTT
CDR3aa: CASTRDRVAGELFF

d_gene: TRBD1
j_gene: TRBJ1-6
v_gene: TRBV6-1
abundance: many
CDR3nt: TGTGCCAGCAGTGAAGCAGGGGGCTTTTCACCCCTCCACTTT
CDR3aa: CASSEAGGFSPLHF

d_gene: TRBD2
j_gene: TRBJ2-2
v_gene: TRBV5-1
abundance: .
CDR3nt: TGCGCCAGCAGCTCCACCTGGACTAGCCCCTTATCGGGCACCGGGGAGCTGTTTTTT
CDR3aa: CASSSTWTSPLSGTGELFF

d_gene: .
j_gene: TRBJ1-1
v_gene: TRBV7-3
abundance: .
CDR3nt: TGTGCCAGCAGCTTAGAAGGCGGGGGCGTCCGAAACACTGAAGCTTTCTTT
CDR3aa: CASSLEGGGVRNTEAFF

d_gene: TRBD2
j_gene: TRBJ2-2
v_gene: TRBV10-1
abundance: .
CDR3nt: TGCGCCAGCAGACTAGCGGGAGACACCGGGGAGCTGTTTTTT
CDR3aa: CASRLAGDTGELFF

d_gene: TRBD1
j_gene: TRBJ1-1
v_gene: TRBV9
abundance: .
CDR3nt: TGTGCCAGCAGCGGCTTGACAGGGGGGGTAACTGTTTTCTTT
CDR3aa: CASSGLTGGVTVFF

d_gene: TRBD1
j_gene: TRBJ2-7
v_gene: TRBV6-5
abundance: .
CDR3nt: TGTGCCAGCAGTTTCCACCGGGACAGAACCTACGAGCAGTACTTC
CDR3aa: CASSFHRDRTYEQYF

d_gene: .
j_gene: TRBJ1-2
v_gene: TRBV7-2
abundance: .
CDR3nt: TGTGCCAGCAGCCCAGACCGGCAGACTCTCGGGGGCTACACCTTC
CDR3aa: CASSPDRQTLGGYTF

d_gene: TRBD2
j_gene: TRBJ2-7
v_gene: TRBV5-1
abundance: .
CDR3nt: TGCGCCAGCAGCGCCTGGACTAGCGGGCCGCGCAACGAGCAGTACTTC
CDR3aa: CASSAWTSGPRNEQYF

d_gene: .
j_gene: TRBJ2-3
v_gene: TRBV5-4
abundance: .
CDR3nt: TGTGCCAGCAGCTTGGCGCTCGGCAGGGGCACAGATACGCAGTATTTT
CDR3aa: CASSLALGRGTDTQYF

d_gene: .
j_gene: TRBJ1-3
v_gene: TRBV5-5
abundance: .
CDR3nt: TGTGCCAGCACCTACGGGAGCTCGAGAAACACCATATATTTT
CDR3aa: CASTYGSSRNTIYF

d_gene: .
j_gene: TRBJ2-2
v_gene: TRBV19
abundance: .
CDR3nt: TGTGCCAGTAGAGTGGCAGAATACACCGGGGAGCTGTTTTTT
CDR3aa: CASRVAEYTGELFF

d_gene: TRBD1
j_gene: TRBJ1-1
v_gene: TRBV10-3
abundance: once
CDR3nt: TGTGCCATCAGTTCAACAGGGGCAGGGAACACTGAAGCTTTCTTT
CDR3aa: CAISSTGAGNTEAFF

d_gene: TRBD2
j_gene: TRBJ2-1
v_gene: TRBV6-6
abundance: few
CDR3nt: TGTGCCAGCAGTCCCAGACTAGCGGGGGCCGAGGGTGAGCAGTTCTTC
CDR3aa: CASSPRLAGAEGEQFF

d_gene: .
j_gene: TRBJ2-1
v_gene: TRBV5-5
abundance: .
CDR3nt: TGTGCCAGCAGCTTCAGACAGGAAAACAATGAGCAGTTCTTC
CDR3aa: CASSFRQENNEQFF

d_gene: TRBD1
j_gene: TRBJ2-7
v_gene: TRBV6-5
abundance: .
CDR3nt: TGTGCCAGCGGGACAGGGTTGACCTACGAGCAGTACTTC
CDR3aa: CASGTGLTYEQYF

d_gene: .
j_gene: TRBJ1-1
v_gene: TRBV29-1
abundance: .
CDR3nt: TGCAGCGTTGGACTCGGGGAAGGGTACACTGAAGCTTTCTTT
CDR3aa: CSVGLGEGYTEAFF

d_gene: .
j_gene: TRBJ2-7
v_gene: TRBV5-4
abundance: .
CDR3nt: TGTGCCAGCAGCTTCATCCGGGGAACTCCACCCTACGAGCAGTACTTC
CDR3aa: CASSFIRGTPPYEQYF

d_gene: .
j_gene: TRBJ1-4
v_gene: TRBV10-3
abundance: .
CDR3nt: TGTGCCATCAGTGAGTCGGCAGGTTTTAATGAAAAACTGTTTTTT
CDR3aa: CAISESAGFNEKLFF

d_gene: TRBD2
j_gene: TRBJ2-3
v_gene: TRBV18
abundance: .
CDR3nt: TGTGCCAGCTCACTCTACGGGGGGTCTGGTGCAGATACGCAGTATTTT
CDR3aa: CASSLYGGSGADTQYF

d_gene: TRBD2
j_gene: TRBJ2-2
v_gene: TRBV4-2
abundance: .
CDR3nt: TGTGCCAGCAGCCATGTTGGGACTAGCGGAGTGAACACCGGGGAGCTGTTTTTT
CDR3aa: CASSHVGTSGVNTGELFF

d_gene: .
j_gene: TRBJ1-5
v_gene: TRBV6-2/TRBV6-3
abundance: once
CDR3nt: TGTGCCAGCAGTTACCGGACAGCCAGCAATCAGCCCCAGCATTTT
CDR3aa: CASSYRTASNQPQHF

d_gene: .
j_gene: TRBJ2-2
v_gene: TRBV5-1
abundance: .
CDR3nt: TGCGCCAGCAGCTTGAAGAACGGCTTAGGGGGGGAGAACACCGGGGAGCTGTTTTTT
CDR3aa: CASSLKNGLGGENTGELFF

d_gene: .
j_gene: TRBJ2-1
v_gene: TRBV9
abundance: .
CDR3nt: TGTGCCAGCAGCGGCTCACTGAGTCGGGGAGAGAAGCAGTTCTTC
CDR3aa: CASSGSLSRGEKQFF

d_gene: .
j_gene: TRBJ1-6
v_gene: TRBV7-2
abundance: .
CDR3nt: TGTGCCAGCAGCTTAGCGATGAGGAATTCACCCCTCCACTTT
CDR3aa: CASSLAMRNSPLHF

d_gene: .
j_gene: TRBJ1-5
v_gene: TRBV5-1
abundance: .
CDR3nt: TGCGCCAGCAGCTTGTCCGGACAGAGCAATCAGCCCCAGCATTTT
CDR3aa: CASSLSGQSNQPQHF

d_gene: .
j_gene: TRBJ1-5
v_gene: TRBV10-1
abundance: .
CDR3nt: TGCGCCCGACAGGGCAATCAGCCCCAGCATTTT
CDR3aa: CARQGNQPQHF

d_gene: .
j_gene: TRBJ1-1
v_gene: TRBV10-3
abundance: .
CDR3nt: TGTGCCATGCAGGAGGGGATTAACACTGAAGCTTTCTTT
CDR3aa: CAMQEGINTEAFF